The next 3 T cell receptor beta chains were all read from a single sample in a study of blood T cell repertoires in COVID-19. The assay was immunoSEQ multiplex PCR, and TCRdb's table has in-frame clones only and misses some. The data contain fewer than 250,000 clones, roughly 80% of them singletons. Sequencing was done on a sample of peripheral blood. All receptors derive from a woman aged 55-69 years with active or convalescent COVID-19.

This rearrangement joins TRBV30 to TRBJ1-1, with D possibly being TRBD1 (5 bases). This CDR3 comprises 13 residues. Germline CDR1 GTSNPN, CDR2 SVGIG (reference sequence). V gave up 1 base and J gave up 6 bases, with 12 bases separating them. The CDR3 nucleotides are TGTGCCTGGAGTGGTGGGGGGTCGGCTGAAGCTTTCTTT. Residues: CAWSGGGSAEAFF.

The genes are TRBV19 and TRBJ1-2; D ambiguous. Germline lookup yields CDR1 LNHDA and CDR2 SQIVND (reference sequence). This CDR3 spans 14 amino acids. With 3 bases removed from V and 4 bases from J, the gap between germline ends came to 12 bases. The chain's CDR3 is CASSIQGLSYGYTF. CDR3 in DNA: TGTGCCAGTAGTATCCAAGGACTGAGCTATGGCTACACCTTC. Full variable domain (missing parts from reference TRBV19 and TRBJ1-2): DGGITQSPKYLFRKEGQNVTLSCEQNLNHDAMYWYRQDPGQGLRLIYYSQIVNDFQKGDIAEGYSVSREKKESFPLTVTSAQKNPTAFYLCASSIQGLSYGYTFGSGTRLTVV.

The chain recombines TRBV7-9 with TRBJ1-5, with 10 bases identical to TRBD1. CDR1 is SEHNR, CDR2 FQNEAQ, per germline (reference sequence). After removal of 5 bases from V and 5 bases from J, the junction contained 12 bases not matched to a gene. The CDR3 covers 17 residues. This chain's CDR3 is CASSPSGQGFLDQPQHF. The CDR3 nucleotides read TGTGCCAGCAGCCCATCGGGACAGGGGTTCCTTGATCAGCCCCAGCATTTT.